These 25 T cell receptor beta chains were sequenced from one sample in a study of T-cell reconstitution after alpha-beta-depleted transplantation in children. Unique molecular identifiers were incorporated during preparation of the TCRbeta library. TCRdb passed the PCR reads through MiXCR, listing each CDR3 protein once. The table shows over 150,000 distinct CDR3 sequences, with approximately 12% occurring only once. Sequencing used PBMCs, obtained before TCRalphabeta/CD19-depleted stem cell transplant. Receptors originate from a boy younger than 10 with acute myeloid leukemia, due to receive a stem cell transplant.

This clonotype has ten or more counts. The chain uses TRBV6-1 and TRBJ1-2; D ambiguous. Germline V gene sequence: CDR1 MNHNS, CDR2 SASEGT. The CDR3 is 13 amino acids. With 4 bases removed from V and 8 bases from J, the gap between germline ends came to 14 bases. CDR3 protein: CASSGNSAGGYTF. The DNA of the CDR3 is TGTGCCAGCAGTGGGAACTCGGCAGGCGGCTACACCTTC.

The chain joins TRBV5-4 to TRBJ2-3; unclear D gene. Germline values: CDR1 SGHNT, CDR2 YYREEE (reference sequence). CDR3 size: 15 residues. V was shortened by 3 bases and J by 4 bases, with 15 bases between the two germline ends. The CDR3 DNA is TGTGCCAGCAGCTCACCTACACGGAACCCAGATACGCAGTATTTT. As protein: CASSSPTRNPDTQYF.

The chain recombines TRBV18 with TRBJ2-1; 8 nucleotides line up with TRBD2. From germline, CDR1 is KGHSH and CDR2 LQKENI. CDR3 length: 15 amino acids. Germline trimming cut 0 bases from V and 6 bases from J; bases unmatched to any gene: 4. CDR3 sequence: CASSPPGLVANEQFF. CDR3 DNA sequence: TGTGCCAGCTCACCACCGGGACTAGTGGCCAATGAGCAGTTCTTC.

The V gene is TRBV2, the J gene TRBJ2-5, with a possible D match to TRBD2 (5 bases). The CDR3 length is 14 residues. Germline loops: CDR1 SNHLY, CDR2 FYNNEI. With 4 bases removed from V and 4 bases from J, the gap between germline ends came to 13 bases. CDR3 nucleotides: TGTGCCAGCAGTGGTGACGAGGGCCGAGAGACCCAGTACTTC. This codes for CASSGDEGRETQYF.

This clonotype was counted ten times or more. The V call is TRBV28, the J call TRBJ2-1; D is unclear. Trimming stripped 5 bases from V and 4 bases from J, with 9 bases between. CDR3 length equals 13 residues. Germline CDR1 is MDHEN and CDR2 is SYDVKM. CDR3 sequence reads: CASSLPGYNEQFF. The CDR3 DNA sequence: TGTGCCAGCAGTCTCCCGGGTTACAATGAGCAGTTCTTC.

The chain couples TRBV20-1 to TRBJ2-7; 10 bases map to TRBD1. V lost 6 bases, J lost 3 bases, and 23 bases stayed unmatched. The CDR3 has 19 amino acids. The germline gives CDR1 DFQATT, CDR2 SNEGSKA (reference sequence). For the CDR3, the DNA is TGCAGTGCGCAGCCTCCGGGACAGGGGCCAACCGGTAACCTCTACGAGCAGTACTTC. This gives the protein CSAQPPGQGPTGNLYEQYF.

In its sample, this clonotype was seen many times. The rearrangement links TRBV4-1 to TRBJ2-1; 10 nucleotides align to TRBD2. In germline, CDR1 is MGHRA, CDR2 YSYEKL. The CDR3 extends over 17 amino acids. J gave up 4 bases and V 5 bases, and 11 bases lay outside the gene matches. The CDR3 nucleotides are TGCGCCAGCAGCTCCCAGGGAGTAGCGGGAGGATACAATGAGCAGTTCTTC. As protein: CASSSQGVAGGYNEQFF.

This clonotype came up many times. The gene calls are TRBV5-6 and TRBJ2-1; 7 positions match TRBD2. V lost 6 bases, J lost 5 bases, and 8 bases stayed unmatched. Germline CDR1 SGHDT, CDR2 YYEEEE. The CDR3 has 14 residues. The CDR3 sequence: CASNLGGPDNEQFF. CDR3 sequence (DNA): TGTGCCAGCAATCTGGGAGGGCCCGACAATGAGCAGTTCTTC.

In its sample, this clonotype was seen a few times. V is TRBV4-2 and J is TRBJ2-5, with a tentative D call TRBD2 (5 bases). Germline CDR1 LGHNA, CDR2 YNFKEQ. V dropped 10 bases and J dropped 0 bases, with 21 bases sitting between them. The CDR3 has 16 residues. CDR3 in amino acids: CAMGPGLMCNQETQYF. Written as DNA, the CDR3 is TGTGCCATGGGCCCCGGACTCATGTGCAACCAAGAGACCCAGTACTTC.

This clonotype was recorded once. This may come from a read error, since a much larger clone is one base off. This chain links TRBV3-1 with TRBJ2-1, with 9 bases matching TRBD2. Germline values: CDR1 LGHDT, CDR2 YNNKEL (reference sequence). The CDR3 length is 19 residues. The J segment lost 0 bases and the V segment lost 8 bases, leaving 17 bases of the junction unmatched. This CDR3 reads CASCLERGETPNSYNEQFF. The CDR3 nucleotides read TGTGCCAGCTGTTTAGAGCGGGGGGAAACCCCGAACTCCTACAATGAGCAGTTCTTC.

Many counts were recorded for this clonotype. This chain links TRBV12-3 or TRBV12-4 with TRBJ2-1; 7 bases line up with TRBD2. There are 17 residues in the CDR3. The trim removed 5 bases at V and 0 bases at J, leaving 10 bases unmatched. CDR3: CASSRRLAASSYNEQFF. The CDR3 nucleotides are TGTGCCAGCAGTCGCCGACTAGCTGCGAGCTCCTACAATGAGCAGTTCTTC.

This clonotype occurred many times. The V call is TRBV28, the J call TRBJ2-1, with TRBD1 matching over 7 bases. In germline, CDR1 is MDHEN, CDR2 SYDVKM. This CDR3 has 14 amino acids. Trimming at V came to 2 bases and at J to 7 bases, leaving 5 bases not matched to a gene. The CDR3 loop reads CASSLPTGVNEQFF. The CDR3 nucleotides read TGTGCCAGCAGTTTACCTACAGGGGTAAATGAGCAGTTCTTC.

This clonotype was seen repeatedly, ten times or more. The chain employs TRBV6-1 and TRBJ2-7, with 9 bases that match TRBD2. CDR1 is MNHNS and CDR2 is SASEGT in the germline V gene. The CDR3 covers 14 residues. V shed 4 bases, J shed 7 bases, and the junction held 8 bases outside the gene matches. CDR3 nucleotide sequence: TGTGCCAGCAGTGGAGTCAGCGGGAGGCGTGAGCAGTACTTC. It translates to CASSGVSGRREQYF.

The sample holds many counts of this clonotype. The V and J genes are TRBV6-2 or TRBV6-3 and TRBJ2-7; D may match TRBD1 or TRBD2 (5 bases each). There are 15 residues in the CDR3. Deletions cut 5 bases from V and 4 bases from J, with 18 bases between. Germline V CDR1 and CDR2: MNHEY, SVGEGT. The CDR3 reads CASSTLFGTRYEQYF. The CDR3 DNA reads TGTGCCAGCAGTACGCTGTTCGGGACGAGGTACGAGCAGTACTTC.

In this sample, this clonotype turned up many times. The V and J genes are TRBV20-1 and TRBJ1-1; 7 positions match TRBD1. CDR1 is DFQATT, CDR2 SNEGSKA, per germline (reference sequence). This CDR3 comprises 12 residues. CDR3 coding DNA: TGCGGTGTAGACAGGGACCGCCTTGAAGCTTTCTTT. This encodes CGVDRDRLEAFF.

This clonotype appeared many times. The chain links TRBV7-2 to TRBJ2-5; 13 bases align to TRBD2. This CDR3 contains 20 residues. Losses at the gene ends were 3 bases for V and 1 base for J; bases not matched to a gene: 14. Germline CDR1 SGHTA, CDR2 FQGNSA. The CDR3 DNA sequence: TGTGCCAGCAGCTTTCAACATGGACTAGCGGGGGAACCCATCCAAGAGACCCAGTACTTC. Translated: CASSFQHGLAGEPIQETQYF.

In its sample, this clonotype was seen many times. V usage is TRBV20-1 and J usage is TRBJ1-5; TRBD1 matches 8 bases. Trimming at V came to 4 bases and at J to 5 bases, leaving 10 bases not matched to a gene. CDR1 is DFQATT, CDR2 SNEGSKA, per germline (reference sequence). This CDR3 spans 15 amino acids. This CDR3 is CSAITGTGRYQPQHF. The CDR3 DNA follows: TGCAGTGCTATTACCGGGACAGGACGTTATCAGCCCCAGCATTTT.

This clonotype was counted at least ten times. The chain recombines TRBV4-2 with TRBJ1-4; 7 nucleotides line up with TRBD1. This CDR3 contains 16 residues. After removal of 3 bases from V and 10 bases from J, the junction contained 14 bases not matched to a gene. Germline V gene data show CDR1 as LGHNA and CDR2 as YNFKEQ. The CDR3 DNA follows: TGTGCCAGCAGCCAGGACCGGGACAGAAGAATCGGAAAACTGTTTTTT. Protein product: CASSQDRDRRIGKLFF.

This clonotype was picked up many times. The V and J genes are TRBV5-1 and TRBJ1-2; a possible D gene is TRBD1 (6 bases). V lost 0 bases, J lost 4 bases, and 13 bases lay in between. This CDR3 has 15 residues. Germline assignment: CDR1 SGHRS and CDR2 YFSETQ. The CDR3 loop reads CASSLEVARGYGYTF. For the CDR3, the DNA is TGCGCCAGCAGCTTGGAAGTCGCCAGGGGCTATGGCTACACCTTC.

This clonotype was detected ten times or more. V and J are TRBV12-3 or TRBV12-4 and TRBJ2-1; D not certain. The V gene lost 6 bases and the J gene lost 4 bases, with 19 bases spanning the gap. The CDR3 totals 16 residues. The CDR3: CASSPTGPKGYNEQFF. DNA for the CDR3: TGTGCCAGCAGCCCAACCGGACCCAAAGGGTACAATGAGCAGTTCTTC.

This clonotype came up many times. This sequence joins TRBV20-1 and TRBJ2-5; D gene unclear. V was trimmed by 8 bases and J by 2 bases, leaving 6 bases between them. The V gene's germline CDR1 is DFQATT and CDR2 SNEGSKA (reference sequence). CDR3 length: 10 amino acids. CDR3 DNA sequence: TGCAGTCTGGGACAAGAGACCCAGTACTTC. Its translation: CSLGQETQYF.

This clonotype was detected ten times or more. V is TRBV11-2 and J is TRBJ2-1; TRBD1 agrees at 7 bases. V lost 4 bases and J lost 3; bases outside the gene matches: 9. Germline V CDR1 and CDR2: SGHAT, FQNNGV. The CDR3 has 16 residues. The chain's CDR3 is CASSSRVGTDYNEQFF. CDR3 DNA sequence: TGTGCCAGCAGCTCGCGGGTCGGGACAGACTACAATGAGCAGTTCTTC.

At least ten counts were recorded for this clonotype. This sequence joins TRBV4-1 and TRBJ2-2, with a tentative D call TRBD1 (5 bases). Between the trimmed V and J ends, which lost 1 base and 5 bases, there was a span of 8 bases. Germline assignment: CDR1 MGHRA and CDR2 YSYEKL. The CDR3 is 14 amino acids. CDR3 in DNA: TGCGCCAGCAGCCAAGGCAGGGTGACCGGGGAGCTGTTTTTT. Translated: CASSQGRVTGELFF.

This clonotype has ten or more counts. The rearrangement joins TRBV9 to TRBJ2-7; no clear D. CDR1 is SGDLS, CDR2 YYNGEE, per germline. CDR3 length: 9 amino acids. The CDR3 DNA reads TGTGCACTGAGTAACCGCCAGTACTTC. Translated, it gives CALSNRQYF.

Remarks on this clonotype: It may be a read error: a sequence one base away is much more abundant. The chain carries TRBV20-1 and TRBJ1-2; 7 bases are shared with TRBD1. Germline V CDR1 and CDR2: DFQATT, SNEGSKA (reference sequence). The CDR3 runs to 14 residues. The CDR3 nucleotides read TGCAGTGCTAGGGAGGGGACAGTGGGATATGGCGACACCTTC. Its protein product is CSAREGTVGYGDTF.